Shown below are 5 T cell receptor beta chains from a single sample sequenced in a study of siplizumab effects on memory and regulatory T cells. Profiling relied on immunoSEQ multiplex PCR, and the TCRdb table lists in-frame clones only, not all of them. This repertoire shows about 100,000 clones, more than 90% found once; its top ten account for 0.15%. Sequences were obtained from CD4+ T cells sorted from blood. These receptors all come from a human donor in good health.

J is TRBJ1-3 and V is TRBV30; no firm D call. The germline gives CDR1 GTSNPN, CDR2 SVGIG (reference sequence). The CDR3 covers 17 residues. The V end was cut by 0 bases, the J end by 0 bases, with 15 bases between. The CDR3 DNA reads as TGTGCCTGGAGTGTAAGGGTTGGGCGGATCTCTGGAAACACCATATATTTT. Encoded protein: CAWSVRVGRISGNTIYF.

CDR3: CASRFAPSSGNTIYF. In DNA, the CDR3 is TGTGCCAGCAGGTTTGCTCCAAGCTCTGGAAACACCATATATTTT. The rearrangement links TRBV25-1 to TRBJ1-3; D remains ambiguous. Germline V gene lookup returns CDR1 MGHDK and CDR2 SYGVNS. The CDR3 is 15 amino acids. V was trimmed by 6 bases and J by 0 bases, leaving 12 bases between them.

The chain employs TRBV6-1 and TRBJ2-3, with D perhaps TRBD1 (6 bases). This CDR3 has 13 residues. The V end lost 8 bases, the J end lost 2 bases, and 11 bases lay between the germline ends. Germline loops: CDR1 MNHNS, CDR2 SASEGT. CDR3 loop: CASAGQPTDTQYF. The DNA of the CDR3 is TGTGCCAGCGCCGGACAGCCCACAGATACGCAGTATTTT.

This clone was detected a few times. V gene TRBV5-1 combines with J gene TRBJ1-4; 9 nucleotides align to TRBD1. Germline V gene lookup returns CDR1 SGHRS and CDR2 YFSETQ. V gave up 4 bases and J gave up 7 bases; unmatched junction bases: 8. The CDR3 covers 15 residues. Written as DNA, the CDR3 is TGCGCCAGCAGCCGAACAGGGGGCCGAGGTGAAAAACTGTTTTTT. It is translated as CASSRTGGRGEKLFF.

This clone was detected once. The rearrangement links TRBV2 to TRBJ1-4; 9 bases agree with TRBD1. The ends lost 7 bases at V and 2 bases at J; junction bases unmatched: 11. CDR1 and CDR2 from the germline V gene are SNHLY and FYNNEI. The CDR3 has 17 residues. The CDR3 loop reads CASKPGQGMGTNEKLFF. CDR3 nucleotide sequence: TGTGCCAGCAAGCCGGGACAGGGAATGGGGACTAATGAAAAACTGTTTTTT.